The 4 T cell receptor beta chains below were found in one sample sequenced in a study of shared clonotypes between healthy human individuals. Profiled with immunoSEQ multiplex PCR; TCRdb holds only in-frame clones, not every one. Of 1,500,000 or so clones listed, about 98.5% were seen once; the top ten hold roughly 0.36%. The material sequenced was naive CD4+ T cells sorted from blood. Described subset: CD45RA+ positively selected. Receptors were obtained from a young man in good health.

This clone occurred once. This sequence joins TRBV5-1 and TRBJ2-3; no clear D. Germline CDR1 and CDR2: SGHRS and YFSETQ. Trimming took 3 bases from V and 6 from J, leaving 8 bases between them. The CDR3 spans 12 residues. CDR3 DNA: TGCGCCAGCAGCTCGACGTCCGATACGCAGTATTTT. It specifies CASSSTSDTQYF.

This chain links TRBV7-6 with TRBJ2-1; the match to TRBD2 covers 10 bases. The CDR3 spans 15 residues. CDR1 SGHVS and CDR2 FNYEAQ come from the germline V gene. Trimming removed 1 base from V and 8 bases from J; junction bases left unmatched: 5. CDR3 amino acids: CASSLGAGGPDEQFF. CDR3 bases: TGTGCCAGCAGCTTAGGAGCGGGGGGGCCGGATGAGCAGTTCTTC.

The rearrangement joins TRBV5-1 to TRBJ2-3, with D possibly matching TRBD1 (6 bases). The CDR3 runs to 16 residues. With 1 base removed from V and 2 bases from J, the gap between germline ends came to 14 bases. Germline V gives CDR1 SGHRS, CDR2 YFSETQ. CDR3 sequence (DNA): TGCGCCAGCAGCTTGTTCACAGGGAGTCCCACAGATACGCAGTATTTT. This translates into CASSLFTGSPTDTQYF.

The genes are TRBV30 and TRBJ2-3; no reliable D call. Germline CDR1 reads GTSNPN; CDR2 reads SVGIG (reference sequence). The CDR3 sequence is 13 residues long. Between the trimmed V and J ends, which lost 3 bases and 0 bases, there was a span of 7 bases. The CDR3 DNA sequence: TGTGCCTGGAGAGACGTAAGCACAGATACGCAGTATTTT. This codes for CAWRDVSTDTQYF.